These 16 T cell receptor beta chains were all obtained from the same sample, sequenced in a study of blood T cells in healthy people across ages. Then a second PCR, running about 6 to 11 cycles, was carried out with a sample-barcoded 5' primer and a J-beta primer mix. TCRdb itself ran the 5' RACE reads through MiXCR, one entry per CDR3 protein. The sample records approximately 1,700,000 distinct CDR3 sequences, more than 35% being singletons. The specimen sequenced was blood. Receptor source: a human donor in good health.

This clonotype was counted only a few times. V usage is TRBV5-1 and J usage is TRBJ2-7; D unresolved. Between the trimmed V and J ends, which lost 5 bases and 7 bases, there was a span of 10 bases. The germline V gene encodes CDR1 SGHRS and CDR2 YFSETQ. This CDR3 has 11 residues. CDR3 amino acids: CASRTGWEQYF. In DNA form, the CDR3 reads TGCGCCAGCAGGACTGGGTGGGAGCAGTACTTC.

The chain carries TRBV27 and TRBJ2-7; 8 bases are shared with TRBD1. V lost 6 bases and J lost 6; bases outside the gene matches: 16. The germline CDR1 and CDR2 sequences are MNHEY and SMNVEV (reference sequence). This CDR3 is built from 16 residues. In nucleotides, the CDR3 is TGTGCCAGCAGATTGACCGGGACAGGAGCGAAATCCGAGCAGTACTTC. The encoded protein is CASRLTGTGAKSEQYF.

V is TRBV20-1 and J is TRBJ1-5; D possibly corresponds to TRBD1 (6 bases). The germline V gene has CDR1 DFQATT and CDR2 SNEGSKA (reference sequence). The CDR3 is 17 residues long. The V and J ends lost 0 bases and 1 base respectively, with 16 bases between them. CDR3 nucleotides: TGCAGTGCTAGAGAGGTCAACAGGGAGGGAAGCAATCAGCCCCAGCATTTT. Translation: CSAREVNREGSNQPQHF.

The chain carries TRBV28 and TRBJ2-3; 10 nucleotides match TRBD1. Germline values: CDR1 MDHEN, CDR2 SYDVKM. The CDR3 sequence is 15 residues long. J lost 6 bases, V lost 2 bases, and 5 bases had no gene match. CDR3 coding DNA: TGTGCCAGCAGTTTACGGACAGGGGGTGAGGATACGCAGTATTTT. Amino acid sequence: CASSLRTGGEDTQYF.

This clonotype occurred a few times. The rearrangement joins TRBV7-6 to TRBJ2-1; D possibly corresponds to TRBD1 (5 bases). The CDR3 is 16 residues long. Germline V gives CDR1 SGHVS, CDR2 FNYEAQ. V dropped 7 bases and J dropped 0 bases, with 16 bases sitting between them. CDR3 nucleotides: TGTGCCAGCACCCTAAGGCCAGGGCCCTCCTACAATGAGCAGTTCTTC. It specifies CASTLRPGPSYNEQFF.

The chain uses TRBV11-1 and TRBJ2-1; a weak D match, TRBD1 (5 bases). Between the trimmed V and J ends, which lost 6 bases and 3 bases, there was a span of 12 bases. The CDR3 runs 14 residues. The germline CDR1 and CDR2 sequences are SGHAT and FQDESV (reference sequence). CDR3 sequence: CASRIDRNYNEQFF. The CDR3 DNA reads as TGTGCCAGCAGGATTGACAGAAACTACAATGAGCAGTTCTTC.

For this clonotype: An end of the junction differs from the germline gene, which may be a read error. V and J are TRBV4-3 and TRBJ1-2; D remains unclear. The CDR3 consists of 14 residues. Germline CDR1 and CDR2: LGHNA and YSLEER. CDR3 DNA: TGCGCCAGCAACCAAGGGAATTTAAACTATGGCTACACCTTC. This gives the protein CASNQGNLNYGYTF.

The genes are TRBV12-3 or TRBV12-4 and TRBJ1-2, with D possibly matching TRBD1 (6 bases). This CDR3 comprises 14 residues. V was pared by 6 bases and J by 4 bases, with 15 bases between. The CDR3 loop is CASSPQGHLYGYTF. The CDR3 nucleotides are TGTGCCAGCAGCCCTCAGGGACACCTCTATGGCTACACCTTC.

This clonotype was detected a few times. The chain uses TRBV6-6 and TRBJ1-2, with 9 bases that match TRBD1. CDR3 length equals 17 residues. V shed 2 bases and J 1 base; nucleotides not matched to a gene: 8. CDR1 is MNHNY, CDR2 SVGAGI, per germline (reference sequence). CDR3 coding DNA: TGTGCCAGCAGTTACCCGAATCGACAGGGGGATAACTATGGCTACACCTTC. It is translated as CASSYPNRQGDNYGYTF.

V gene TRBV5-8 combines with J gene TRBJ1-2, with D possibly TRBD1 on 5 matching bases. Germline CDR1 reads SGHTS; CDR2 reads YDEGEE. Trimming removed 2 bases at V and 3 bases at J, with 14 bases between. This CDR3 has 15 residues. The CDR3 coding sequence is TGTGCCAGCAGCTTACCGGGACGGAGGCACTATGGCTACACCTTC. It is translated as CASSLPGRRHYGYTF.

The CDR3 is CASSLSRLLNEQFF. CDR3 coding DNA: TGTGCCAGCAGCTTAAGCAGGTTGCTCAATGAGCAGTTCTTC. The rearrangement links TRBV7-9 to TRBJ2-1; unclear D gene. The CDR3 loop spans 14 amino acids. The germline CDR1 and CDR2 sequences are SEHNR and FQNEAQ (reference sequence). Trimming shortened V by 2 bases and J by 6 bases, and 11 bases separated the two germline ends.

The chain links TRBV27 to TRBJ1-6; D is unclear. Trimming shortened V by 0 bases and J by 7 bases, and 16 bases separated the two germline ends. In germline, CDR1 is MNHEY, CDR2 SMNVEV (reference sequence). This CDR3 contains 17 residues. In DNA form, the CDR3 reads TGTGCCAGCAGTTTATCATGGCCTTCAAGCGAGAATTCACCCCTCCACTTT. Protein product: CASSLSWPSSENSPLHF.

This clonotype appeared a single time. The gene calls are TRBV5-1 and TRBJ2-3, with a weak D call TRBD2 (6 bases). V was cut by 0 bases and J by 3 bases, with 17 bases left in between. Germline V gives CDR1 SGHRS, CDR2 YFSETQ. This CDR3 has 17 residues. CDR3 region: CASSLGTTSFRTDTQYF. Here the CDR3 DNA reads TGCGCCAGCAGCTTGGGGACTACCTCATTCAGGACAGATACGCAGTATTTT.

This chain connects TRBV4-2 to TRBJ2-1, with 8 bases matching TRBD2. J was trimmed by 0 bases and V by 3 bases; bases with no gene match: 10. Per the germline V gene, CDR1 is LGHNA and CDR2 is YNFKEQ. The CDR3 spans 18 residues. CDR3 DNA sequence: TGTGCCAGCAGCCAGCAGGCGGGGGGCTTTAGCTCCTACAATGAGCAGTTCTTC. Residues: CASSQQAGGFSSYNEQFF.

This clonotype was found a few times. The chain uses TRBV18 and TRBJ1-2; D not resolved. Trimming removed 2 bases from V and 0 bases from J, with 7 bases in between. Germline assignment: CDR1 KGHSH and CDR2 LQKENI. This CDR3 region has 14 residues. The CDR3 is CASSPEVSNYGYTF. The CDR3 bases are TGTGCCAGCTCACCAGAGGTTTCTAACTATGGCTACACCTTC.

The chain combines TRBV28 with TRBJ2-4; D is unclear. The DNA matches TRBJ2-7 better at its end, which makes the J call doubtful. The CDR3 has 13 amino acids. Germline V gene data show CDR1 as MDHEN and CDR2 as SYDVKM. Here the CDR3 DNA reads TGTGCCAGCAGCCTTACCCAAATATACGAGCAGTACTTC. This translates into CASSLTQIYEQYF.